The rows below give T cell receptor beta chains drawn from one sample of a study of beta chain features in type 1 diabetes. Data came from immunoSEQ multiplex PCR; TCRdb stores just in-frame clones and leaves some out. The repertoire holds about 700,000 clones, with 13% as singletons. The sequenced sample was naive CD4+ T cells from blood. The receptors shown here come from a man between 18 and 35 years old with type 1 diabetes. Each CDR3 is given with its conserved first and last residue. A D gene is named only where the DNA matches it firmly. Clone size is given for some rows only: seen once, a few or many times, or a class if the clone is expanded.

abundance,j_gene,v_gene,d_gene,len,CDR3nt,CDR3aa
few,TRBJ1-5,TRBV30,.,14,TGTGCCTGGAGTGCCACCCTTAGCAATCAGCCCCAGCATTTT,CAWSATLSNQPQHF
few,TRBJ1-6,TRBV5-8,.,13,TGTGCCAGCAGCTTGCGGAGGGAGGAACCCCTCCACTTT,CASSLRREEPLHF
.,TRBJ2-1,TRBV28,.,13,TGTGCCAGCAGTAGCCCGGGACTCCGTGAGCAGTTCTTC,CASSSPGLREQFF
few,TRBJ2-1,TRBV19,TRBD1,14,TGTGCCAGTAGTATAGGACAGGGATACAATGAGCAGTTCTTC,CASSIGQGYNEQFF
few,TRBJ2-2,TRBV20-1,.,11,TGCAGTGCTGCGGACACCGGGGAGCTGTTTTTT,CSAADTGELFF
.,TRBJ2-5,TRBV6-6,TRBD1,13,TGTGCCATCGGACAGGTGCCTCAAGAGACCCAGTACTTC,CAIGQVPQETQYF
few,TRBJ2-3,TRBV29-1,TRBD1,14,TGCAGCGTTCTCCGGGACAGTGGCACAGATACGCAGTATTTT,CSVLRDSGTDTQYF
few,TRBJ2-3,TRBV10-3,.,15,TGTGCCATCGCACAAACGGGACTCGACACAGATACGCAGTATTTT,CAIAQTGLDTDTQYF
few,TRBJ2-1,TRBV13,TRBD2,15,TGTGCCAGCAGCCGCGGGGGGCCCCCCTACAATGAGCAGTTCTTC,CASSRGGPPYNEQFF
few,TRBJ1-4,TRBV7-2,.,14,TGTGCCAGCAGCCGGGGAGGGGCGAATGAAAAACTGTTTTTT,CASSRGGANEKLFF
.,TRBJ1-1,TRBV6-5,.,13,TGTGCCAGCAGTGGAAGGATGAACACTGAAGCTTTCTTT,CASSGRMNTEAFF
.,TRBJ2-2,TRBV6-1,.,15,TGTGCCAGCAGTGAAAGGACTTCCAGCACCGGGGAGCTGTTTTTT,CASSERTSSTGELFF
.,TRBJ2-1,TRBV6-6,.,13,TGTGCCAGCAGTTACAGAGAATACAATGAGCAGTTCTTC,CASSYREYNEQFF
.,TRBJ2-7,TRBV5-1,.,14,TGCGCCAGCAGCTTACCCTGGAGAATCTACGAGCAGTACTTC,CASSLPWRIYEQYF
few,TRBJ1-1,TRBV6-5,.,13,TGTGCCAGCAGTTACTCGAGTCCCTATGAAGCTTTCTTT,CASSYSSPYEAFF
few,TRBJ2-5,TRBV9,.,13,TGTGCCAGCAGCGTAAGAGGGGAGGAGACCCAGTACTTC,CASSVRGEETQYF
.,TRBJ2-2,TRBV25-1,TRBD1,17,TGTGCCAGCAGTGGGCCCCTGACAGGGGTAGTTACCGGGGAGCTGTTTTTT,CASSGPLTGVVTGELFF
few,TRBJ2-3,TRBV4-1,.,16,TGCGCCAGCAGCCTCGGGGCAGGGAAACGCACAGATACGCAGTATTTT,CASSLGAGKRTDTQYF
.,TRBJ1-2,TRBV27,.,16,TGTGCCAGCAGTTTATCCGGGACAAAGAGGTCGAATGGCTACACCTTC,CASSLSGTKRSNGYTF
.,TRBJ1-4,TRBV7-9,.,12,TGTGCCAGCAGCGCACTAAATGAAAAACTGTTTTTT,CASSALNEKLFF
.,TRBJ2-5,TRBV30,.,12,TGTGCCTTAAAGAGGGGAGGAGAGACCCAGTACTTC,CALKRGGETQYF
few,TRBJ1-1,TRBV5-6,TRBD1,16,TGTGCCAGCAGCTTGGAAGGACAGGGCCTTCGAGTTGGAGCTTTCTTT,CASSLEGQGLRVGAFF
.,TRBJ2-1,TRBV6-5,TRBD2,13,TGTGCCAGCAGCCAGGGACTAGCGGGGGAGCAGTTCTTC,CASSQGLAGEQFF
few,TRBJ2-5,TRBV30,TRBD1,14,TGTGCCCTTAACTCCGGGACAGGGGAAGAGACCCAGTACTTC,CALNSGTGEETQYF
.,TRBJ2-4,TRBV28,.,15,TGTGCCAGCAGTCCCCCCGTTGGAGCCAAAAACATTCAGTACTTC,CASSPPVGAKNIQYF
.,TRBJ1-2,TRBV29-1,.,13,TGCAGCGTTGCGGGCAGAATGGTGGATGGCTACACCTTC,CSVAGRMVDGYTF
.,TRBJ1-2,TRBV30,TRBD1,13,TGTGCCTGGAGCTCAGGGGGCCTCTATGGCTACACCTTC,CAWSSGGLYGYTF
.,TRBJ2-7,TRBV15,TRBD1,15,TGTGCCACCAGCAGAGATTTGGTAGGGACAGAGCAGCAGTACTTC,CATSRDLVGTEQQYF
few,TRBJ1-2,TRBV30,.,12,TGTGCCTGCGAAACAGGGTTCTATGGCTACACCTTC,CACETGFYGYTF
few,TRBJ2-7,TRBV4-1,.,17,TGCGCCAGCAGCCAAGGGGCCTCCGGGACAACGAGGGGAGAGCAGTACTTC,CASSQGASGTTRGEQYF
.,TRBJ2-3,TRBV14,TRBD1,16,TGTGCCAGCAGCCAATTCCGGGACAGTCACACAGATACGCAGTATTTT,CASSQFRDSHTDTQYF
.,TRBJ1-5,TRBV2,.,14,TGTGCCAGCAGTGAAGCGAGGGGGTATCAGCCCCAGCATTTT,CASSEARGYQPQHF
.,TRBJ2-3,TRBV10-3,.,13,TGTGCCACCCTAGCCGGGGGCACAGATACGCAGTATTTT,CATLAGGTDTQYF
once,TRBJ1-6,TRBV5-4,.,18,TGTGCCAGCAGCTTGGAGGGTCGTGGAGGCTCCTATAATTCACCCCTCCACTTT,CASSLEGRGGSYNSPLHF
.,TRBJ2-1,TRBV7-2,TRBD2,15,TGTGCCAGCAGCTTAGGACTAGCGGGCCACAATGAGCAGTTCTTC,CASSLGLAGHNEQFF
.,TRBJ1-1,TRBV29-1,TRBD1,15,TGCAGCGCCAGCTCAATGACAGGGATGGTCACTGAAGCTTTCTTT,CSASSMTGMVTEAFF
few,TRBJ2-1,TRBV23-1,TRBD1,15,TGCGCCAGGGCCTACCGGGACAGCCTCTACAATGAGCAGTTCTTC,CARAYRDSLYNEQFF
few,TRBJ2-5,TRBV13,.,12,TGTGCCAGCAGCTTGGCCCCCGAGACCCAGTACTTC,CASSLAPETQYF
few,TRBJ1-1,TRBV30,.,14,TGTGCCTGGCCTGGGCCCTCAGGAAACACTGAAGCTTTCTTT,CAWPGPSGNTEAFF
.,TRBJ2-7,TRBV5-1,.,14,TGCGCCAGCACCCCGTTGCAGGGCGCCTACGAGCAGTACTTC,CASTPLQGAYEQYF
.,TRBJ1-5,TRBV19,TRBD1,15,TGTGCCAGTAGTATTGAATGGGACAGAAATCAGCCCCAGCATTTT,CASSIEWDRNQPQHF
.,TRBJ2-5,TRBV9,.,15,TGTGCCAGCAGCGCCAACGGAGGGGGGCCCGAGACCCAGTACTTC,CASSANGGGPETQYF
few,TRBJ2-5,TRBV2,.,11,TGTGCCTCAGGGCAGTCCGAGACCCAGTACTTC,CASGQSETQYF
few,TRBJ1-4,TRBV25-1,.,15,TGTGCCAGCAGTGACGGAATCGGGGGCGCGGAAAAACTGTTTTTT,CASSDGIGGAEKLFF
few,TRBJ2-2,TRBV6-1,.,14,TGTGCCAGCAGGGTAGGGGCGGACACCGGGGAGCTGTTTTTT,CASRVGADTGELFF
.,TRBJ2-1,TRBV5-1,TRBD1,15,TGCGCCAGCAGCCTGGGACAGAGCTCCTACAATGAGCAGTTCTTC,CASSLGQSSYNEQFF